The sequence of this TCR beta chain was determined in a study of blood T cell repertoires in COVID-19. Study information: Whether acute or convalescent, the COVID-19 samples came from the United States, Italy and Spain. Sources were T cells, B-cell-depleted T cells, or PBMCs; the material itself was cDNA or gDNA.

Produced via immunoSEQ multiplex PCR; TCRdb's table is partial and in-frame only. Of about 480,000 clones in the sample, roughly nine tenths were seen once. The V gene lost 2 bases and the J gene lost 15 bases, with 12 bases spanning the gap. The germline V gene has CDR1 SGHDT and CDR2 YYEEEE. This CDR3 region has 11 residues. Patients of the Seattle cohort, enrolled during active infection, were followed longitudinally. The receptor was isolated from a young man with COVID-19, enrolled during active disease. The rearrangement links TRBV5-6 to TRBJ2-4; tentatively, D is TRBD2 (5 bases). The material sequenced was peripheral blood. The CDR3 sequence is CASSFGEKAYF. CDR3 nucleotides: TGTGCCAGCAGCTTCGGGGAGAAGGCGTACTTC.